A single sample gave rise to the 28 T cell receptor beta chains below, sequenced in a study of shared clonotypes between healthy human individuals. Assay: immunoSEQ multiplex PCR; the TCRdb copy retains only in-frame clones and omits some. The sample carries approximately 1,000,000 clones, about 72% recorded once. Sequencing was done on a sample of memory CD4+ T cells from PBMCs. Subset reported: CD45RA-negative fraction. The origin of the receptors is a man between 18 and 29 years old in good health. Some clones in this sample may be carry-over from other donors' samples.

J is TRBJ2-2 and V is TRBV2, with D unresolved. The CDR3 loop spans 14 amino acids. Germline CDR1 reads SNHLY; CDR2 reads FYNNEI. The V end lost 4 bases, the J end lost 2 bases, and 8 bases lay between the germline ends. The CDR3 spells CASSVTLNTGELFF. CDR3 coding DNA: TGTGCCAGCAGTGTGACCCTCAACACCGGGGAGCTGTTTTTT.

This CDR3 is CASRFTGDGPQHF. The CDR3, as DNA: TGCGCCAGCCGATTTACGGGGGACGGGCCCCAGCATTTT. The rearrangement joins TRBV5-1 to TRBJ1-5, with D perhaps matching TRBD1 (5 bases). Trimming left V 7 bases short and J 9 bases short, with 17 bases between. Germline V gives CDR1 SGHRS, CDR2 YFSETQ. The CDR3 contains 13 residues. The complete variable domain, with remaining parts taken from reference TRBV5-1 and TRBJ1-5, reads KAGVTQTPRYLIKTRGQQVTLSCSPISGHRSVSWYQQTPGQGLQFLFEYFSETQRNKGNFPGRFSGRQFSNSRSEMNVSTLELGDSALYLCASRFTGDGPQHFGDGTRLSIL.

This clone was seen only once. At the DNA level, this CDR3 is encoded by other sequences in the same sample as well. This sequence joins TRBV15 and TRBJ2-5, with TRBD2 matching over 8 bases. V shed 1 base and J 2 bases; nucleotides not matched to a gene: 0. CDR3 length: 14 amino acids. CDR1 and CDR2 from the germline V gene are LNHNV and YYDKDF (reference sequence). CDR3 coding DNA: TGTGCCACCAGCAGAGCGGGAGGGCAAGAGACCCAGTACTTC. Translating it yields CATSRAGGQETQYF. The entire variable domain, with the rest obtained from reference TRBV15 and TRBJ2-5, is as follows: DAMVIQNPRYQVTQFGKPVTLSCSQTLNHNVMYWYQQKSSQAPKLLFHYYDKDFNNEADTPDNFQSRRPNTSFCFLDIRSPGLGDTAMYLCATSRAGGQETQYFGPGTRLLVL.

The chain links TRBV6-8 to TRBJ2-3; a weak D match, TRBD1 (6 bases). This CDR3 is 20 amino acids long. Germline V gene sequence: CDR1 MNHGY, CDR2 SAAAGT. Trimming shortened V by 5 bases and J by 2 bases, and 29 bases separated the two germline ends. The CDR3 region is CASSSLQGCLFLLNTDTQYF. As DNA, the CDR3 is TGTGCCAGCAGTAGCCTACAGGGATGTTTATTTCTGCTAAACACAGATACGCAGTATTTT.

This clone came up once. The genes are TRBV29-1 and TRBJ2-5, with D possibly TRBD1 on 6 matching bases. The CDR3 loop spans 13 amino acids. Trimming stripped 6 bases from V and 5 bases from J, with 16 bases between. The V gene's germline CDR1 is SQVTM and CDR2 ANQGSEA. In nucleotides, the CDR3 is TGCAGCGTCGTCCGGACCCAGGGGGAGACCCAGTACTTC. Amino acid sequence: CSVVRTQGETQYF.

The CDR3 sequence is CASSYWGGGGAEAFF. CDR3 bases: TGTGCCAGCAGTTACTGGGGGGGCGGAGGCGCTGAAGCTTTCTTT. The chain employs TRBV6-5 and TRBJ1-1; tentatively, D is TRBD1 (6 bases). Trimming took off 1 base at V and 6 bases at J, with 15 bases between the two ends. Germline V CDR1 and CDR2: MNHEY, SVGAGI. The CDR3 consists of 15 residues.

V is TRBV5-6 and J is TRBJ2-7; a weak D match, TRBD1 (6 bases). The CDR3 extends over 14 amino acids. Trimming left V 0 bases short and J 0 bases short, with 7 bases between. In germline, CDR1 is SGHDT, CDR2 YYEEEE. The CDR3 DNA is TGTGCCAGCAGCTTGGGACAGGCCTCCTACGAGCAGTACTTC. It codes for CASSLGQASYEQYF.

J is TRBJ1-5 and V is TRBV5-1; D gene unclear. CDR1 is SGHRS and CDR2 is YFSETQ in the germline V gene. CDR3 length: 16 residues. The ends were cut back, 0 bases at V and 3 bases at J, with 13 bases in the middle. CDR3 DNA: TGCGCCAGCAGCTTGGGATCGGGTCGGGCCAATCAGCCCCAGCATTTT. It yields the protein CASSLGSGRANQPQHF.

The gene calls are TRBV19 and TRBJ2-4, with D hard to call. This CDR3 region has 15 residues. The V and J ends lost 1 base and 7 bases respectively, with 14 bases between them. Looked up from germline, CDR1 is LNHDA and CDR2 is SQIVND (reference sequence). CDR3 region: CASSIAPEPTNIQYF. The CDR3 DNA reads TGTGCCAGTAGTATAGCTCCCGAGCCGACCAACATTCAGTACTTC.

This chain uses TRBV18 with TRBJ1-1; no reliable D call. The V and J ends lost 0 bases and 6 bases respectively, with 8 bases between them. The CDR3 covers 13 residues. Germline CDR1 is KGHSH and CDR2 is LQKENI. The CDR3 loop is CASSPPLKAEAFF. CDR3 bases: TGTGCCAGCTCACCACCGTTAAAGGCTGAAGCTTTCTTT.

The genes are TRBV6-5 and TRBJ2-3; TRBD1 or TRBD2 may be the D gene (5 bases each). This CDR3 has 14 residues. Germline V gives CDR1 MNHEY, CDR2 SVGAGI. V was clipped by 5 bases and J by 7 bases, with 16 bases between them. The CDR3 loop is CASSPAGTGNTQYF. CDR3 DNA: TGTGCCAGCAGTCCAGCCGGGACCGGGAATACGCAGTATTTT.

The chain joins TRBV9 to TRBJ2-3; the match to TRBD1 covers 9 bases. The CDR3 spans 14 residues. Trimming took 4 bases from V and 4 from J; bases not matched to a gene: 4. Germline CDR1 is SGDLS and CDR2 is YYNGEE. CDR3 in amino acids: CASSRDRAADTQYF. The CDR3, as DNA: TGTGCCAGCAGCCGGGACAGGGCCGCAGATACGCAGTATTTT.

This chain connects TRBV4-1 to TRBJ1-1; 8 bases fit TRBD1. The length of the CDR3 is 16 residues. V lost 4 bases and J lost 3; bases outside the gene matches: 10. From germline, CDR1 is MGHRA and CDR2 YSYEKL. CDR3 in amino acids: CASSPELGQAYTEAFF. The CDR3 nucleotides are TGCGCCAGCAGCCCAGAATTGGGACAGGCGTACACTGAAGCTTTCTTT.

V usage is TRBV7-8 and J usage is TRBJ2-3; 8 bases match TRBD2. The germline CDR1 and CDR2 sequences are SGHVS and FQNEAQ. The CDR3 runs to 16 residues. Germline trimming cut 4 bases from V and 1 base from J; bases unmatched to any gene: 7. The CDR3 is CASSSTGGAGTDTQYF. CDR3 in DNA: TGTGCCAGCAGCTCGACGGGGGGGGCGGGCACAGATACGCAGTATTTT.

On this clone itself: A much larger clone lies one base from this, so it may be a read error. The chain employs TRBV5-1 and TRBJ2-3; 12 nucleotides match TRBD2. J gave up 5 bases and V 0 bases, and 4 bases lay outside the gene matches. Germline CDR1 reads SGHRS; CDR2 reads YFSETQ. This CDR3 contains 16 residues. The CDR3, as DNA: TGCGCCAGCAGCTTGGGACTAGCGGGAGCGGGAGATACGCAGTATTTT. Translated, it gives CASSLGLAGAGDTQYF.

In this sample, this clone turned up a few times. The chain carries TRBV19 and TRBJ2-7; TRBD2 agrees at 8 bases. With V trimmed by 6 bases and J by 4 bases, 8 bases remained unmatched. The CDR3 has 14 residues. Germline-derived CDR1 and CDR2 are LNHDA and SQIVND (reference sequence). The CDR3 region has the DNA TGTGCCAGTAGCGCCGGGACTAGATCATACGAGCAGTACTTC. This sequence encodes CASSAGTRSYEQYF.

This chain joins TRBV7-9 and TRBJ2-6; D gene ambiguous. The V and J ends lost 6 bases and 0 bases respectively, with 6 bases between them. The CDR3 covers 14 residues. Per the germline V gene, CDR1 is SEHNR and CDR2 is FQNEAQ (reference sequence). CDR3 nucleotides: TGTGCCAGCAGGCCGGACTCTGGGGCCAACGTCCTGACTTTC. Protein sequence: CASRPDSGANVLTF.

The V call is TRBV19, the J call TRBJ1-5; 10 bases are shared with TRBD1. V lost 4 bases and J lost 3; bases outside the gene matches: 3. CDR1 LNHDA and CDR2 SQIVND come from the germline V gene (reference sequence). The CDR3 consists of 15 residues. CDR3 region: CASSTGQGFNQPQHF. DNA for the CDR3: TGTGCCAGTAGTACGGGACAGGGGTTCAATCAGCCCCAGCATTTT.

The gene calls are TRBV7-6 and TRBJ1-5; the match to TRBD1 covers 7 bases. Germline V lookup: CDR1 SGHVS, CDR2 FNYEAQ. CDR3 size: 16 residues. Unmatched junction bases numbered 11, after V lost 5 bases and J lost 4 bases. The CDR3 region is CASSQGGGLMNQPQHF. In DNA form, the CDR3 reads TGTGCCAGCAGCCAGGGGGGCGGTCTAATGAATCAGCCCCAGCATTTT.

This clone came up once. The rearrangement uses TRBV28 and TRBJ2-2, with D unresolved. Trimming shortened V by 4 bases and J by 1 base, and 4 bases separated the two germline ends. This CDR3 is built from 13 residues. The germline V gene encodes CDR1 MDHEN and CDR2 SYDVKM. CDR3 sequence: CASSSQNTGELFF. The CDR3 nucleotides are TGTGCCAGCAGTTCCCAGAACACCGGGGAGCTGTTTTTT.

CDR3: CASSQPYGNQPQHF. As DNA, the CDR3 is TGCGCCAGCAGCCAACCGTATGGCAATCAGCCCCAGCATTTT. V gene TRBV4-1 combines with J gene TRBJ1-5; unclear D gene. Trimming took off 2 bases at V and 2 bases at J, with 7 bases between the two ends. CDR3 length: 14 residues. The germline V gene has CDR1 MGHRA and CDR2 YSYEKL.

The V call is TRBV7-2, the J call TRBJ1-2; D unresolved. Trimming pared 7 bases from V and 4 bases from J, leaving 10 bases between. The germline V gene encodes CDR1 SGHTA and CDR2 FQGNSA. The CDR3 length is 12 residues. Here the CDR3 DNA reads TGTGCCAGCACCAAAGTCGGCTATGGCTACACCTTC. This gives the protein CASTKVGYGYTF.

The chain joins TRBV11-2 to TRBJ2-7; 7 bases align to TRBD1. Germline values: CDR1 SGHAT, CDR2 FQNNGV. This CDR3 is 14 amino acids long. V shed 5 bases, J shed 6 bases, and the junction held 10 bases outside the gene matches. The CDR3, as DNA: TGTGCCAGCAGCCCGGACAGGTTGGTGGGCGAGCAGTACTTC. Protein: CASSPDRLVGEQYF.

The V call is TRBV5-4, the J call TRBJ2-3; 9 positions agree with TRBD1. CDR3 size: 16 residues. V gave up 0 bases and J gave up 3 bases; unmatched junction bases: 5. Germline-derived CDR1 and CDR2 are SGHNT and YYREEE (reference sequence). CDR3: CASSLGGTGSTDTQYF. CDR3 in DNA: TGTGCCAGCAGCTTGGGGGGGACAGGGTCAACAGATACGCAGTATTTT.

CDR3 sequence: CASSPPGSGEKLFF. CDR3 nucleotides: TGCGCCAGCAGCCCCCCGGGGTCGGGTGAAAAACTGTTTTTT. This chain joins TRBV4-1 and TRBJ1-4; D remains ambiguous. This CDR3 region has 14 residues. Germline values: CDR1 MGHRA, CDR2 YSYEKL. With 4 bases removed from V and 7 bases from J, the gap between germline ends came to 13 bases.

This sequence joins TRBV27 and TRBJ1-4; D unclear. Per germline, CDR1 MNHEY and CDR2 SMNVEV (reference sequence). The CDR3 has 15 residues. V dropped 6 bases and J dropped 0 bases, with 11 bases sitting between them. The DNA for the CDR3 is TGTGCCAGCAGCCCCCTCGGGACAACTAATGAAAAACTGTTTTTT. Translating gives CASSPLGTTNEKLFF.

The CDR3 nucleotides read TGTGCCAGCAGGAGACTAGCGGCGGATTCCTACGAGCAGTACTTC. It specifies CASRRLAADSYEQYF. The chain couples TRBV28 to TRBJ2-7; 9 bases fit TRBD2. Germline assignment: CDR1 MDHEN and CDR2 SYDVKM. V was pared by 6 bases and J by 1 base, with 7 bases of the junction left unmatched. There are 15 residues in the CDR3.

This clone was detected a few times. This chain uses TRBV10-3 with TRBJ2-2, with a possible D match to TRBD2 (6 bases). The CDR3 totals 14 residues. The V and J ends lost 0 bases and 5 bases respectively, with 7 bases between them. Germline V CDR1 and CDR2: ENHRY, SYGVKD. CDR3 DNA: TGTGCCATCAGTGAGTCAGGGACTACCGGGGAGCTGTTTTTT. As protein: CAISESGTTGELFF.